This is a list of T cell receptor beta chains from one sample in a study of low-dose radiotherapy and immunotherapy resistance in tumors. TCRdb used MiXCR to reprocess the reads, holding one entry per CDR3 protein. The data contain fewer than 110,000 distinct CDR3 sequences, 20% to 25% of them singletons. The input for sequencing was PBMCs, taken after low-dose radiotherapy plus immunotherapy. These receptors were obtained from a male donor with prostate cancer. Each CDR3 is given with its conserved first and last residue. The D gene is left open where the match is weak. Clone size is not always given. Where it is, it says once, few, many or a class for expanded clones.

TRBJ1-2	NA	TRBV5-5	many	CASSLWAVFNYGYTF	TGTGCCAGCAGCTTGTGGGCAGTCTTTAACTATGGCTACACCTTC
TRBJ1-5	TRBD1	TRBV13	once	CASSQEGARGESNQPQHF	TGTGCCAGCAGCCAAGAGGGGGCGCGGGGGGAGAGCAATCAGCCCCAGCATTTT
TRBJ2-1	NA	TRBV11-2	many	CASSEVGIYNEQFF	TGTGCCAGCAGCGAGGTGGGGATTTACAATGAGCAGTTCTTC
TRBJ2-7	NA	TRBV5-1	many	CASSPIRGAYEQYF	TGCGCCAGCAGCCCGATTCGAGGGGCCTACGAGCAGTACTTC
TRBJ2-3	NA	TRBV4-2	many	CASKRRLDSTDTQYF	TGTGCCTCTAAAAGGAGGCTAGATAGCACAGATACGCAGTATTTT
TRBJ2-5	TRBD2	TRBV6-2/TRBV6-3	many	CASSYSLAGQETQYF	TGTGCCAGCAGTTACTCCCTAGCGGGGCAAGAGACCCAGTACTTC
TRBJ2-7	NA	TRBV3-1	many	CASSQEGRQAPYEQYF	TGTGCCAGCAGCCAAGAGGGTAGGCAGGCCCCCTACGAGCAGTACTTC
TRBJ2-5	NA	TRBV21-1	many	CASSARTGKGTQYF	TGTGCCAGCAGCGCCCGGACGGGCAAAGGGACCCAGTACTTC
TRBJ2-3	NA	TRBV6-1	many	CASSDDGGGRNTQYF	TGTGCCAGCAGTGATGATGGGGGGGGCCGGAATACGCAGTATTTT
TRBJ2-5	NA	TRBV28	many	CASRIRRETQYF	TGTGCCAGCAGAATCCGGAGGGAGACCCAGTACTTC
TRBJ2-4	NA	TRBV5-1	NA	CASSSDQAKNIQYF	TGCGCCAGCAGCTCAGACCAAGCCAAAAACATTCAGTACTTC
TRBJ2-3	NA	TRBV5-4	once	CASSLRAGRPDTQYF	TGTGCCAGCAGCTTGAGGGCAGGGAGACCAGATACGCAGTATTTT
TRBJ2-1	TRBD2	TRBV30	many	CAWGSRGGRNNEQFF	TGTGCCTGGGGTAGTCGGGGGGGGCGTAACAATGAGCAGTTCTTC
TRBJ1-1	NA	TRBV5-1	many	CASSLGHNTEAFF	TGTGCCAGCAGCTTGGGGCATAACACTGAAGCTTTCTTT
TRBJ2-7	NA	TRBV4-1	many	CASSQESTRTFGEEQYF	TGCGCCAGCAGCCAAGAATCGACACGGACGTTTGGGGAAGAGCAGTACTTC
TRBJ2-5	NA	TRBV12-3/TRBV12-4	many	CASSKQGPRETQYF	TGTGCCAGCAGTAAGCAGGGCCCCCGAGAGACCCAGTACTTC
TRBJ2-7	TRBD1	TRBV6-5	many	CASSRTGGTNYEQYF	TGTGCCAGCAGCCGTACAGGGGGTACCAACTACGAGCAGTACTTC
TRBJ2-5	TRBD2	TRBV20-1	many	CSARGGGEETQYF	TGCAGTGCCCGGGGGGGCGGGGAAGAGACCCAGTACTTC
TRBJ1-5	NA	TRBV5-1	many	CASSYLGNQPQHF	TGTGCCAGCAGCTATTTGGGGAATCAGCCCCAGCATTTT
TRBJ2-2	NA	TRBV11-2	few	CASSLTRTGELFF	TGTGCCAGCAGCTTAACCCGGACAGGGGAGCTGTTTTTT
TRBJ1-1	NA	TRBV14	many	CASSQGAMDTEAFF	TGTGCCAGCAGCCAGGGGGCTATGGACACTGAAGCTTTCTTT
TRBJ2-1	TRBD1	TRBV6-2/TRBV6-3	many	CASSSDRWTGTYNEQFF	TGTGCCAGCAGTTCAGATAGGTGGACAGGGACCTACAATGAGCAGTTCTTC
TRBJ2-7	NA	TRBV11-3	many	CASSLRDSASNEQYF	TGTGCCAGCAGCTTACGGGATTCGGCTTCTAACGAGCAGTACTTC
TRBJ2-3	NA	TRBV29-1	many	CSVQPASSTDTQYF	TGCAGCGTTCAGCCAGCCTCTAGCACAGATACGCAGTATTTT
TRBJ1-6	TRBD1	TRBV12-3/TRBV12-4	NA	CASSPGGIYGSPLHF	TGTGCCAGCAGTCCAGGGGGGATTTATGGTTCACCCCTCCACTTT
TRBJ1-3	NA	TRBV5-1	many	CASSSVTEDTIYF	TGCGCCAGCAGCTCGGTCACGGAGGACACCATATATTTT
TRBJ2-7	TRBD1	TRBV13	many	CASSPGQGKVEGEQYF	TGTGCCAGCAGCCCAGGACAGGGGAAGGTCGAAGGCGAGCAGTACTTC
TRBJ2-2	NA	TRBV5-6	many	CASSLDPTRGPNTGELFF	TGTGCCAGCAGCTTGGACCCCACGAGGGGTCCGAACACCGGGGAGCTGTTTTTT
TRBJ2-7	TRBD2	TRBV20-1	NA	CSASTREAVSYEQYF	TGCAGTGCTAGTACCCGGGAGGCTGTTTCCTACGAGCAGTACTTC
TRBJ1-2	NA	TRBV6-1	NA	CACSHGAGGYTF	TGTGCCTGTTCGCACGGGGCTGGTGGCTACACCTTC
TRBJ2-7	TRBD2	TRBV4-1	many	CASSQIAGTFGIYEQYF	TGCGCCAGCAGCCAAATAGCGGGGACTTTTGGGATCTACGAGCAGTACTTC
TRBJ2-5	NA	TRBV7-3	NA	CASSLQGYETQYF	TGTGCCAGCAGCTTACAGGGTTACGAGACCCAGTACTTC